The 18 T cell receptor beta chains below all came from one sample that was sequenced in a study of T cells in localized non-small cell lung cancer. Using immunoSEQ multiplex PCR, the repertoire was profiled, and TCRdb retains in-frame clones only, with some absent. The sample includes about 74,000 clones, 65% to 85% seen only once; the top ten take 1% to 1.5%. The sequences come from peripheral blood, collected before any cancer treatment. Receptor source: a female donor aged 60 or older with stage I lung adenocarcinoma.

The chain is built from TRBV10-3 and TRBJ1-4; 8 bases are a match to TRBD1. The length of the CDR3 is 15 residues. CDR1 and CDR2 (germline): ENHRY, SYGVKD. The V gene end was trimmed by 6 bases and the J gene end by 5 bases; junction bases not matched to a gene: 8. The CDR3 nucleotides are TGTGCCATCAGCAACGCCGGGACAGGAAATGAAAAACTGTTTTTT. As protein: CAISNAGTGNEKLFF.

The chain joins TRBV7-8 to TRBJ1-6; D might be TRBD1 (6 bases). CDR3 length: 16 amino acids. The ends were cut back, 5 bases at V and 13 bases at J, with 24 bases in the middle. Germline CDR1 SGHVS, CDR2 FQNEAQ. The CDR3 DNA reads TGTGCCAGCAGCCCAACCTACCGGGACACGCTAAATCCCCTCCACTTT. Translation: CASSPTYRDTLNPLHF.

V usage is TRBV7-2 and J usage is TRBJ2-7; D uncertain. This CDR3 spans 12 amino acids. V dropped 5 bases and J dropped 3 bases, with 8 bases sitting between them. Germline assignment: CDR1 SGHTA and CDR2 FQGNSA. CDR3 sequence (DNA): TGTGCCAGCAGCCCGACGGGCTACGAGCAGTACTTC. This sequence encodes CASSPTGYEQYF.

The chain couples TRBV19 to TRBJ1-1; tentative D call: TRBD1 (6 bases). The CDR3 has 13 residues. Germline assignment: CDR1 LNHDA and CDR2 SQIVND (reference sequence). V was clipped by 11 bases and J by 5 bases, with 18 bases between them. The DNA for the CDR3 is TGTGCCGCCCGGGACACGAGTAATACTGAAGCTTTCTTT. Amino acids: CAARDTSNTEAFF.

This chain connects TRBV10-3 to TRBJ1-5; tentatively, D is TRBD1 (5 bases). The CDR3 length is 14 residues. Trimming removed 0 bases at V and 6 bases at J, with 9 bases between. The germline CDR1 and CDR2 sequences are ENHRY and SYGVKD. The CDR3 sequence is CAISESRGTQPQHF. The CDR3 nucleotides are TGTGCCATCAGTGAGTCGAGAGGGACTCAGCCCCAGCATTTT.

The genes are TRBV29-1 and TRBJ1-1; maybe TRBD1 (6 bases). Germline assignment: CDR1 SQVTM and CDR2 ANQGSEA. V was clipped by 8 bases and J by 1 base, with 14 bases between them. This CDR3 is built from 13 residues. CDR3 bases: TGCAGCCACACCAGGACAGCGAACACTGAAGCTTTCTTT. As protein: CSHTRTANTEAFF.

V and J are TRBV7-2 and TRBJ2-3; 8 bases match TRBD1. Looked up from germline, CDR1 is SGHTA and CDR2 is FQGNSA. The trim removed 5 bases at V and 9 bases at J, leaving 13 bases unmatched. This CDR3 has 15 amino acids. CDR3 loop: CASSPGQGAMGTQYF. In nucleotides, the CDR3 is TGTGCCAGCAGCCCCGGACAGGGTGCCATGGGGACGCAGTATTTT.

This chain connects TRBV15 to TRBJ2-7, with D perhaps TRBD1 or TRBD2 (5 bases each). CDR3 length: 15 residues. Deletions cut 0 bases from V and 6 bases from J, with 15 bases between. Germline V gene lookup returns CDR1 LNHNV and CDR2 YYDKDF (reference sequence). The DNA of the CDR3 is TGTGCCACCAGCAGAGATCGAGGGGCTCCATCCGAGCAGTACTTC. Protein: CATSRDRGAPSEQYF.

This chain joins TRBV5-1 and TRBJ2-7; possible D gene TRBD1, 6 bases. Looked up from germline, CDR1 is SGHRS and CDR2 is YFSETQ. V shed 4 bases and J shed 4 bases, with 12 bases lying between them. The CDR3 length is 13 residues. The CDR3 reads CASSLDRRYEQYF. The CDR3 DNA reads TGCGCCAGCAGCCTAGACAGGCGGTACGAGCAGTACTTC.

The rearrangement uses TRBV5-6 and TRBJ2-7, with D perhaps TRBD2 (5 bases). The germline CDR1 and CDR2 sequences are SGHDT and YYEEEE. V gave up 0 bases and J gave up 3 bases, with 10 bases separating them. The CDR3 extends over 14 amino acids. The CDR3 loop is CASSLGLRDYEQYF. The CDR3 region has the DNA TGTGCCAGCAGCTTGGGATTGAGGGACTACGAGCAGTACTTC.

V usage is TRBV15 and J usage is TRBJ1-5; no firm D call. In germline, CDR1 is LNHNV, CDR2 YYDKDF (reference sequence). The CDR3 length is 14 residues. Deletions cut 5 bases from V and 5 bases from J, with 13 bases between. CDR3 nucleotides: TGTGCCACCAGCCTGGACCGGGGAGATCAGCCCCAGCATTTT. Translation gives CATSLDRGDQPQHF.

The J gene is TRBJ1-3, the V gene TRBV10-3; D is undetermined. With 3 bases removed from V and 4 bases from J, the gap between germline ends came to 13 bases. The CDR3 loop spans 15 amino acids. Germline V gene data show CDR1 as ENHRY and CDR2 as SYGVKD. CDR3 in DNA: TGTGCCATCAGTGAAGGTGTTAGCTCCGGAAACACCATATATTTT. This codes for CAISEGVSSGNTIYF.

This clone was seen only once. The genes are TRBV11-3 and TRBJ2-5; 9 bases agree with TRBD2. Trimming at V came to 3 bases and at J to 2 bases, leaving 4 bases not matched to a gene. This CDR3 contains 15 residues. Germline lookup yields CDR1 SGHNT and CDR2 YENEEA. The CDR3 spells CASSLRLADQETQYF. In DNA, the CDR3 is TGTGCCAGCAGCTTGCGACTAGCGGATCAAGAGACCCAGTACTTC.

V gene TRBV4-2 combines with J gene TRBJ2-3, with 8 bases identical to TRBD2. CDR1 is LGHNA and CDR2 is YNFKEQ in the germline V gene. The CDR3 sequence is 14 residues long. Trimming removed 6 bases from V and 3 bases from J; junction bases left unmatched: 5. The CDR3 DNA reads TGTGCCAGCAGTACCGGACTAGCAACAGATACGCAGTATTTT. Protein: CASSTGLATDTQYF.

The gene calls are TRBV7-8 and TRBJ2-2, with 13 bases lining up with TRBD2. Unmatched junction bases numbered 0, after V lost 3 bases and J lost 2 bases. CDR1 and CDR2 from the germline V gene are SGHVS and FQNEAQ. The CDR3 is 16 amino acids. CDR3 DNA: TGTGCCAGCAGCTTGGGACTAGCGGGAAACACCGGGGAGCTGTTTTTT. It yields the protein CASSLGLAGNTGELFF. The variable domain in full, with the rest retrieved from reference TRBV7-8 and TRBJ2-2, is GAGVSQSPRYKVAKRGQDVALRCDPISGHVSLFWYQQALGQGPEFLTYFQNEAQLDKSGLPSDRFFAERPEGSVSTLKIQRTQQEDSAVYLCASSLGLAGNTGELFFGEGSRLTVL.

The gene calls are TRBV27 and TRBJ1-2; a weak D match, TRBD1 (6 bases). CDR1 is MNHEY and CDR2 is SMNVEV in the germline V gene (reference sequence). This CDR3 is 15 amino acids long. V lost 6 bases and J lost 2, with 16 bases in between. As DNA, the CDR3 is TGTGCCAGCAGACCGGGGGGCCCGGGGAACTATGGCTACACCTTC. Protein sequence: CASRPGGPGNYGYTF.

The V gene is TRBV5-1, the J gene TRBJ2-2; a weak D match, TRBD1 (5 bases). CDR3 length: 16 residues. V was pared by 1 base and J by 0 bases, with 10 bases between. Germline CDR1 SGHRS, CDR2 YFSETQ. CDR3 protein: CASSLYRRANTGELFF. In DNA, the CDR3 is TGCGCCAGCAGCTTGTACAGGAGAGCGAACACCGGGGAGCTGTTTTTT.

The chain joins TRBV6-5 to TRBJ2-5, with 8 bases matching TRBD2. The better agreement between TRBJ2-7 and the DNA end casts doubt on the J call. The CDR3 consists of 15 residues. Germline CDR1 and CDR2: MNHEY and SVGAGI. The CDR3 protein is CASSRAGRGGYEQYF. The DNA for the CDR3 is TGTGCCAGCAGCCGCGCGGGACGGGGGGGATACGAGCAGTACTTC.